This TCR beta chain comes out of a study of Ad26.COV2.S vaccination and SARS-CoV-2 variants. Overall study findings and caveats: People who got the vaccine or the placebo had similar non-spike TCR breadth. Analyses that measured TCR breadth and depth may have underestimated total T cell responses.

Repertoires were generated with immunoSEQ multiplex PCR, while TCRdb's copy carries only in-frame clones and drops some. Of 350,000 to 400,000 clones listed, about 88% are singletons. In the case of this clone: Its antigen is not known.

Noted treatment: roughly 19 received Ad26.COV2.S at low or high dose, single or two shots; several received placebo; per-sample allocation not given. Repertoires come from day 63 after the first vaccine or placebo injection. This CDR3 has 14 residues. Germline V gives CDR1 LGHNA, CDR2 YNFKEQ. Trimming took 0 bases from V and 5 from J, leaving 11 bases between them. The genes are TRBV4-2 and TRBJ2-7, with D possibly matching TRBD2 (5 bases). The sequence came from a person between 18 and 65 years old who received the Ad26.COV2.S COVID-19 vaccine or a placebo. Material: peripheral blood, obtained in a trial of Ad26.COV2.S vaccine versus placebo. The CDR3 is CASSQERGSDEQYF. For the CDR3, the DNA is TGTGCCAGCAGCCAAGAACGGGGTTCGGACGAGCAGTACTTC.